This T cell receptor (beta chain) appears in the sequencing data of a study of T cell repertoires in cytomegalovirus infection. Study information: Recently identified HLA-C-restricted CMV epitopes were used, and well-studied HLA-B-restricted CMV epitopes were used as well. Public TCR beta signature analysis indicated the presence of both CMV infection and matching HLA type.

The CDR3 totals 16 residues. The germline V gene encodes CDR1 SNHLY and CDR2 FYNNEI. V lost 0 bases and J 6 bases, leaving 17 bases between the germline ends. As for this clonotype: What it binds is not known.

One entry per CDR3 protein, called by TCRdb with MiXCR from the reads. The sample lists 230,000 or so distinct CDR3 sequences, 35% to 40% seen once, with around 60% in the top ten. This receptor was identified in a human donor in good health (CMV status not recorded). Some clones in this sample may be carry-over from other donors' samples. The V and J genes are TRBV2 and TRBJ1-1, with D perhaps TRBD1 (6 bases). The sequencing used CD8+ T cells from cultured PBMCs, collected from culture after CMV antigen stimulation. The CDR3 is CASSEALRGRGAEAFF. CDR3 nucleotides: TGTGCCAGCAGTGAAGCGCTTCGGGGGCGAGGGGCTGAAGCTTTCTTT.